Each of the 26 T cell receptor beta chains below was sequenced from the same sample in a study of graft-versus-host responses after intestinal transplantation. Repertoires were generated with immunoSEQ multiplex PCR, while TCRdb's copy carries only in-frame clones and drops some. Of fewer than 25,000 clones listed, over 75% are singletons. Sequenced here: PBMCs, sampled roughly 450 days after intestinal transplant. These receptors were taken from a human patient who received an intestinal transplant, so some T cells may come from the graft donor.

V and J are TRBV5-1 and TRBJ1-4; maybe TRBD1 (5 bases). CDR3 length equals 17 residues. Trimming cost V 4 bases and J 3 bases, with 19 bases left between them. The germline CDR1 and CDR2 sequences are SGHRS and YFSETQ. The CDR3: CASSLSGRMGANEKLFF. CDR3 sequence (DNA): TGCGCCAGCAGCCTGTCGGGCAGAATGGGGGCTAATGAAAAACTGTTTTTT.

The CDR3 DNA is TGTGCCAGCAGCTATGCTAGCGGAAGAAGTACCGGGGAGCTGTTTTTT. It is translated as CASSYASGRSTGELFF. This chain connects TRBV7-3 to TRBJ2-2, with 7 positions matching TRBD2. The CDR3 spans 16 residues. Trimming removed 4 bases from V and 5 bases from J; junction bases left unmatched: 10. CDR1 and CDR2 from the germline V gene are SGHTA and FQGTGA.

V and J are TRBV7-9 and TRBJ2-7, with a tentative D call TRBD1 (5 bases). The CDR3 runs 14 residues. V lost 5 bases, J lost 2 bases, and 13 bases lay in between. Germline lookup yields CDR1 SEHNR and CDR2 FQNEAQ (reference sequence). CDR3 in DNA: TGTGCCAGCAGCCTAGGGGCCGGGCCCTACGAGCAGTACTTC. Translation: CASSLGAGPYEQYF. Based on the CDR3 plus reference TRBV7-9 and TRBJ2-7, the full variable domain is DTGVSQNPRHKITKRGQNVTFRCDPISEHNRLYWYRQTLGQGPEFLTYFQNEAQLEKSRLLSDRFSAERPKGSFSTLEIQRTEQGDSAMYLCASSLGAGPYEQYFGPGTRLTVT.

The chain employs TRBV6-5 and TRBJ2-6; possibly TRBD1 or TRBD2 for D (5 bases each). The CDR3 covers 13 residues. The germline V gene has CDR1 MNHEY and CDR2 SVGAGI. The CDR3 region has the DNA TGTGGAACCGGGACCTCTGGGGCCAACGTCCTGACTTTC. It codes for CGTGTSGANVLTF.

The chain has TRBV5-1 and TRBJ2-6; D gene unclear. V gave up 5 bases and J gave up 0 bases, with 6 bases separating them. Germline V lookup: CDR1 SGHRS, CDR2 YFSETQ. This CDR3 is built from 14 residues. CDR3 in amino acids: CASRLNSGANVLTF. The CDR3 DNA follows: TGCGCCAGCAGGTTGAACTCTGGGGCCAACGTCCTGACTTTC.

V is TRBV28 and J is TRBJ2-2; D gene unclear. The CDR3 covers 12 residues. Trimming stripped 3 bases from V and 6 bases from J, with 5 bases between. The germline gives CDR1 MDHEN, CDR2 SYDVKM. The CDR3 coding sequence is TGTGCCAGCAGTTTCGGGCCCGGGGAGCTGTTTTTT. Protein product: CASSFGPGELFF.

The chain carries TRBV6-5 and TRBJ2-3, with 12 bases lining up with TRBD2. Germline CDR1 MNHEY, CDR2 SVGAGI. V gave up 6 bases and J gave up 6 bases; unmatched junction bases: 7. The CDR3 sequence is 15 residues long. The CDR3 is CASRPSGRAWDTQYF. The CDR3 nucleotides read TGTGCCAGCAGACCTAGCGGGAGGGCCTGGGATACGCAGTATTTT.

The chain has TRBV5-4 and TRBJ2-1; no clear D gene. Germline V gene data show CDR1 as SGHNT and CDR2 as YYREEE (reference sequence). This CDR3 spans 14 amino acids. The V gene lost 0 bases and the J gene lost 2 bases, with 6 bases spanning the gap. The CDR3 bases are TGTGCCAGCAGCTTGGAGGCCCCCTACAATGAGCAGTTCTTC. Its protein is CASSLEAPYNEQFF. The full variable domain, in which reference TRBV5-4 and TRBJ2-1 provide the parts outside the CDR3, is ETGVTQSPTHLIKTRGQQVTLRCSSQSGHNTVSWYQQALGQGPQFIFQYYREEENGRGNFPPRFSGLQFPNYSSELNVNALELDDSALYLCASSLEAPYNEQFFGPGTRLTVL.

The V and J genes are TRBV9 and TRBJ2-7, with no clear D. This CDR3 comprises 12 residues. V was pared by 4 bases and J by 3 bases, with 8 bases between. CDR1 and CDR2 from the germline V gene are SGDLS and YYNGEE. The CDR3 protein is CASSPDVYEQYF. The CDR3 DNA follows: TGTGCCAGCAGCCCAGACGTCTACGAGCAGTACTTC.

The chain combines TRBV19 with TRBJ2-7; perhaps TRBD1 as D (5 bases). CDR3 length: 14 amino acids. Germline values: CDR1 LNHDA, CDR2 SQIVND (reference sequence). The germline V and J ends were trimmed by 3 bases and 5 bases, with 14 bases remaining between them. CDR3 in DNA: TGTGCCAGTAGTATTTCAGCCTACAGGAACGAGCAGTACTTC. Translated: CASSISAYRNEQYF.

In its sample, this clone was seen once. At one boundary the junction diverges from the germline segment, which might be a read error. The chain is built from TRBV5-5 and TRBJ2-7, with 10 bases that match TRBD1. Germline V gene data show CDR1 as SGHKS and CDR2 as YYEKEE (reference sequence). This CDR3 spans 13 amino acids. Here the CDR3 DNA reads TGTGCCAGCAGCCGACAGGGGGCCTACGGGCAGTACTTC. Its protein is CASSRQGAYGQYF.

This chain joins TRBV21-1 and TRBJ2-2; no check of the table's D call, TRBD2, against the DNA was made. TRBV21-1 corresponds to a pseudogene. This CDR3 region has 17 residues. The CDR3 DNA sequence: TGTGCCAGCAGCAAATGGCGACTAGCGGGAGCTACCGGGGAGCTGTTTTTT. It codes for CASSKWRLAGATGELFF.

J is TRBJ2-1 and V is TRBV7-8; D perhaps matches TRBD1 (7 bases). V dropped 3 bases and J dropped 8 bases, with 17 bases sitting between them. The CDR3 has 15 residues. Per germline, CDR1 SGHVS and CDR2 FQNEAQ. In nucleotides, the CDR3 is TGTGCCAGCAGCTTGAGGGAGGTCCAGGGGGATGAGCAGTTCTTC. It encodes CASSLREVQGDEQFF. Full variable domain (outside the CDR3, taken from reference TRBV7-8 and TRBJ2-1): GAGVSQSPRYKVAKRGQDVALRCDPISGHVSLFWYQQALGQGPEFLTYFQNEAQLDKSGLPSDRFFAERPEGSVSTLKIQRTQQEDSAVYLCASSLREVQGDEQFFGPGTRLTVL.

This chain joins TRBV2 and TRBJ2-1; D is undetermined. Trimming shortened V by 4 bases and J by 6 bases, and 7 bases separated the two germline ends. This CDR3 comprises 12 residues. The germline V gene has CDR1 SNHLY and CDR2 FYNNEI. The CDR3 sequence: CASSGNFNEQFF. CDR3 coding DNA: TGTGCCAGCAGTGGGAACTTCAATGAGCAGTTCTTC.

V and J are TRBV6-1 and TRBJ2-7; tentatively, D is TRBD2 (5 bases). Trimming took off 9 bases at V and 0 bases at J, with 18 bases between the two ends. CDR1 and CDR2 (germline): MNHNS, SASEGT. The CDR3 totals 15 residues. CDR3 DNA: TGTGCCAGTGCCCCTAGGACTGCTAGCTCCTACGAGCAGTACTTC. Translating it yields CASAPRTASSYEQYF.

The chain joins TRBV30 to TRBJ2-7; D not resolved. CDR3 length: 14 residues. With 0 bases removed from V and 2 bases from J, the gap between germline ends came to 11 bases. CDR1 GTSNPN and CDR2 SVGIG come from the germline V gene (reference sequence). Here the CDR3 reads CAWSVIAPTYEQYF. CDR3 nucleotide sequence: TGTGCCTGGAGTGTAATCGCACCCACCTACGAGCAGTACTTC.

This sequence joins TRBV5-6 and TRBJ1-2; D gene unclear. V shed 0 bases and J shed 4 bases, with 4 bases lying between them. The CDR3 length is 12 residues. Germline lookup yields CDR1 SGHDT and CDR2 YYEEEE. The CDR3 DNA reads TGTGCCAGCAGCTTGGGACCCTATGGCTACACCTTC. The encoded protein is CASSLGPYGYTF.

The genes are TRBV5-1 and TRBJ2-1; 11 bases match TRBD2. Per the germline V gene, CDR1 is SGHRS and CDR2 is YFSETQ. This CDR3 comprises 14 residues. J was trimmed by 7 bases and V by 5 bases; bases with no gene match: 5. The CDR3 region is CASSSGRAGNEQFF. Here the CDR3 DNA reads TGCGCCAGCAGTAGCGGGAGGGCCGGGAATGAGCAGTTCTTC.

The chain couples TRBV6-6 to TRBJ2-1, with D possibly TRBD2 on 5 matching bases. Between the trimmed V and J ends, which lost 0 bases and 9 bases, there was a span of 9 bases. Germline loops: CDR1 MNHNY, CDR2 SVGAGI (reference sequence). CDR3 length: 13 residues. The CDR3 nucleotides read TGTGCCAGCAGTTACTCGAGGGAAAGTGAGCAGTTCTTC. It codes for CASSYSRESEQFF.

The rearrangement uses TRBV28 and TRBJ1-1; no definite D call. CDR1 MDHEN and CDR2 SYDVKM come from the germline V gene. This CDR3 contains 12 residues. Trimming pared 3 bases from V and 2 bases from J, leaving 4 bases between. The CDR3 DNA is TGTGCCAGCAGTTTGGTCAACACTGAAGCTTTCTTT. Translated: CASSLVNTEAFF.

The chain is built from TRBV2 and TRBJ1-1; perhaps TRBD1 as D (5 bases). Deletions cut 7 bases from V and 2 bases from J, with 20 bases between. Germline lookup yields CDR1 SNHLY and CDR2 FYNNEI. The CDR3 is made up of 16 amino acids. DNA for the CDR3: TGTGCCAGCAAAAAAGTTGCCTTAGGGGTAAACACTGAAGCTTTCTTT. This gives the protein CASKKVALGVNTEAFF.

The chain couples TRBV14 to TRBJ1-2; possibly TRBD1 for D (6 bases). The germline V gene has CDR1 SGHDN and CDR2 FVKESK. The CDR3 has 13 amino acids. Trimming took 6 bases from V and 8 from J, leaving 16 bases between them. CDR3 DNA: TGTGCCAGCAGTCTGACCCGGAGGGGGGGCTACACCTTC. Protein: CASSLTRRGGYTF.

The chain uses TRBV6-6 and TRBJ1-5; tentative D call: TRBD1 (6 bases). This CDR3 is 15 amino acids long. Germline CDR1 and CDR2: MNHNY and SVGAGI (reference sequence). Trimming shortened V by 1 base and J by 3 bases, and 10 bases separated the two germline ends. The CDR3 DNA follows: TGTGCCAGCAGTTACTTAGGACAGCCCAATCAGCCCCAGCATTTT. It is translated as CASSYLGQPNQPQHF.

A remark on this clone: This could be a read error, since a much larger clone is one nucleotide away. This chain joins TRBV6-1 and TRBJ1-1; TRBD1 matches at 8 bases. V was pared by 6 bases and J by 5 bases, with 2 bases of the junction left unmatched. The CDR3 length is 12 residues. Germline-derived CDR1 and CDR2 are MNHNS and SASEGT. CDR3 amino acids: CASRTGETEAFF. The CDR3 DNA reads TGTGCCAGCAGGACAGGGGAAACTGAAGCTTTCTTT.

The chain is built from TRBV28 and TRBJ1-4; weak D call: TRBD1 (5 bases). This CDR3 comprises 15 residues. The germline V gene has CDR1 MDHEN and CDR2 SYDVKM. The germline V and J ends were trimmed by 3 bases and 0 bases, with 8 bases remaining between them. The CDR3 region is CASSFTGPTNEKLFF. The CDR3 DNA reads TGTGCCAGCAGTTTTACGGGGCCAACTAATGAAAAACTGTTTTTT.

The chain uses TRBV6-5 and TRBJ2-5; D possibly matches TRBD1 or TRBD2 (6 bases each). The J call is uncertain, as TRBJ2-7 better fits the DNA end. Germline V gene data show CDR1 as MNHEY and CDR2 as SVGAGI. This CDR3 contains 15 residues. For the CDR3, the DNA is TGTGCCAGCAGCAAAAACAGGGACTCGGGGGACGAGCAGTACTTC. This codes for CASSKNRDSGDEQYF.